These 20 T cell receptor beta chains were all obtained from the same sample, sequenced in a study of PD-1 blockade in classical Hodgkin lymphoma. Only in-frame clones appear in the TCRdb table, and some are missing; sequencing was by immunoSEQ multiplex PCR. This sample has some 95,000 clones, with about nine tenths found just once. The time point: cycle 4 day 1 (C4D1), after 6 weeks of nivolumab. Every patient experienced relapse after autologous stem cell transplantation, and brentuximab vedotin exposure varied. Sequences were derived from peripheral blood mononuclear cells (PBMCs), sampled before the fourth cycle of nivolumab. These receptors were taken from a human donor with classical Hodgkin lymphoma.

CDR3 sequence: CASSVVRDNSPLHF. The CDR3 DNA reads TGTGCCAGCAGCGTAGTGAGAGATAATTCACCCCTCCACTTT. V usage is TRBV9 and J usage is TRBJ1-6; D call uncertain. The CDR3 spans 14 residues. Per germline, CDR1 SGDLS and CDR2 YYNGEE. V lost 0 bases to trimming and J lost 5 bases, with 6 bases between them.

This clone has only one observation. The chain uses TRBV5-1 and TRBJ2-7; D might be TRBD2 (5 bases). The germline V and J ends were trimmed by 0 bases and 2 bases, with 12 bases remaining between them. The germline V gene has CDR1 SGHRS and CDR2 YFSETQ. This CDR3 comprises 15 residues. CDR3 coding DNA: TGCGCCAGCAGCTTGGACAAATACGGGACCTACGAGCAGTACTTC. This translates into CASSLDKYGTYEQYF.

This chain links TRBV18 with TRBJ2-7; the match to TRBD1 covers 9 bases. Germline CDR1 reads KGHSH; CDR2 reads LQKENI. The CDR3 covers 15 residues. The J segment lost 5 bases and the V segment lost 3 bases, leaving 8 bases of the junction unmatched. In DNA form, the CDR3 reads TGTGCCAGCTCACCGGGGGACAGGGCGACCCACGAGCAGTACTTC. This gives the protein CASSPGDRATHEQYF.

The V and J genes are TRBV18 and TRBJ1-1; D gene uncertain. This CDR3 has 13 amino acids. The germline V gene encodes CDR1 KGHSH and CDR2 LQKENI. V gave up 6 bases and J gave up 3 bases, with 11 bases separating them. Here the CDR3 DNA reads TGTGCCAGCTCGACGGCCGATTACACTGAAGCTTTCTTT. As protein: CASSTADYTEAFF.

The rearrangement uses TRBV30 and TRBJ2-5; TRBD1 agrees at 7 bases. This CDR3 spans 12 amino acids. Germline CDR1 and CDR2: GTSNPN and SVGIG (reference sequence). Trimming at V came to 3 bases and at J to 4 bases, leaving 2 bases not matched to a gene. CDR3 sequence: CAWRTGSETQYF. Written as DNA, the CDR3 is TGTGCCTGGAGGACAGGGTCAGAGACCCAGTACTTC. The full variable domain, rest sourced from reference TRBV30 and TRBJ2-5, is SQTIHQWPATLVQPVGSPLSLECTVEGTSNPNLYWYRQAAGRGLQLLFYSVGIGQISSEVPQNLSASRPQDRQFILSSKKLLLSDSGFYLCAWRTGSETQYFGPGTRLLVL.

The genes are TRBV10-1 and TRBJ2-1; 13 nucleotides agree with TRBD2. Germline V gene sequence: CDR1 WNHNN, CDR2 SYGVQD (reference sequence). V dropped 6 bases and J dropped 6; count of bases not matched to a gene: 5. The CDR3 is 15 residues long. The DNA of the CDR3 is TGCGCCAGCAGCGAACTAGCGGGGGGGCCCAATGAGCAGTTCTTC. This sequence encodes CASSELAGGPNEQFF.

The J gene is TRBJ2-3, the V gene TRBV12-5; D unresolved. Trimming shortened V by 6 bases and J by 2 bases, and 12 bases separated the two germline ends. The CDR3 sequence is 14 residues long. Germline assignment: CDR1 LGHNT and CDR2 FRNRAP. The CDR3 nucleotides are TGTGCTAGTGGCCTGGGGTCCTCCACAGATACGCAGTATTTT. Its translation is CASGLGSSTDTQYF.

V and J are TRBV30 and TRBJ1-1; D not certain. Germline V lookup: CDR1 GTSNPN, CDR2 SVGIG (reference sequence). Trimming removed 2 bases at V and 8 bases at J, with 15 bases between. This CDR3 contains 13 residues. CDR3 in amino acids: CAWSSGVYGEAFF. As DNA, the CDR3 is TGTGCCTGGAGTTCCGGGGTATATGGGGAAGCTTTCTTT. The full variable domain, in which reference TRBV30 and TRBJ1-1 provide the parts outside the CDR3, is SQTIHQWPATLVQPVGSPLSLECTVEGTSNPNLYWYRQAAGRGLQLLFYSVGIGQISSEVPQNLSASRPQDRQFILSSKKLLLSDSGFYLCAWSSGVYGEAFFGQGTRLTVV.

The gene calls are TRBV6-1 and TRBJ1-5, with D perhaps matching TRBD1 (6 bases). The CDR3 sequence is 14 residues long. Trimming removed 4 bases at V and 7 bases at J, with 14 bases between. CDR1 MNHNS and CDR2 SASEGT come from the germline V gene. CDR3 sequence (DNA): TGTGCCAGCAGTGGTGGGGGGCAAGGCCAGCCCCAGCATTTT. It encodes CASSGGGQGQPQHF.

To note about this clone: The junction shows a germline mismatch at one end, possibly a read error. The gene calls are TRBV28 and TRBJ1-5; weak D call: TRBD1 (5 bases). This CDR3 has 14 amino acids. The germline CDR1 and CDR2 sequences are MDHEN and SYDVKM. CDR3 nucleotide sequence: TGTGCCAGCAGTCGGGACCTTAGCAGTCAGCCCCAGCATTTT. Translated: CASSRDLSSQPQHF.

The rearrangement links TRBV10-3 to TRBJ2-6, with D possibly being TRBD2 (6 bases). The V end was cut by 10 bases, the J end by 1 base, with 20 bases between. Germline CDR1 and CDR2: ENHRY and SYGVKD. The CDR3 spans 17 residues. The CDR3 nucleotides are TGTGCCAGCTCCCCCTTCGGGGGATTGTCTGGGGCCAACGTCCTGACTTTC. This codes for CASSPFGGLSGANVLTF.

This rearrangement joins TRBV11-2 to TRBJ2-3, with TRBD2 matching 8 bases. CDR1 and CDR2 from the germline V gene are SGHAT and FQNNGV. The CDR3 loop spans 15 amino acids. V lost 7 bases to trimming and J lost 3 bases; unmatched junction nucleotides: 9. The CDR3 spells CASTLAGGWTDTQYF. CDR3 nucleotides: TGTGCCAGCACCCTCGCGGGGGGCTGGACAGATACGCAGTATTTT.

The chain has TRBV6-5 and TRBJ1-3; D is perhaps TRBD1 (5 bases). The CDR3 runs to 12 residues. The V gene's germline CDR1 is MNHEY and CDR2 SVGAGI. With 6 bases removed from V and 9 bases from J, the gap between germline ends came to 12 bases. The CDR3 reads CASSQGSGTIYF. As DNA, the CDR3 is TGTGCCAGCAGCCAGGGATCGGGCACCATATATTTT.

This chain connects TRBV6-5 to TRBJ1-2; no definite D call. CDR1 and CDR2 (germline): MNHEY, SVGAGI. Trimming removed 7 bases from V and 4 bases from J, with 13 bases in between. CDR3 size: 13 residues. The CDR3 DNA sequence: TGTGCCAGCACCTCCGCAGCCTTCTATGGCTACACCTTC. Amino acids: CASTSAAFYGYTF.

V is TRBV28 and J is TRBJ2-7; TRBD2 matches at 8 bases. J gave up 3 bases and V 3 bases, and 7 bases lay outside the gene matches. The CDR3 extends over 15 amino acids. CDR1 is MDHEN, CDR2 SYDVKM, per germline. CDR3 sequence reads: CASSFQAGVGYEQYF. The CDR3 bases are TGTGCCAGCAGTTTCCAAGCGGGGGTGGGCTACGAGCAGTACTTC.

J is TRBJ2-7 and V is TRBV4-3; D possibly corresponds to TRBD2 (6 bases). Trimming cost V 0 bases and J 2 bases, with 11 bases left between them. This CDR3 contains 15 residues. The V gene's germline CDR1 is LGHNA and CDR2 YSLEER. For the CDR3, the DNA is TGCGCCAGCAGCCAAGACCGGGGGACCGCCTACGAGCAGTACTTC. This encodes CASSQDRGTAYEQYF.

The genes are TRBV19 and TRBJ2-4, with a possible D match to TRBD1 (5 bases). This CDR3 is built from 15 residues. Trimming pared 3 bases from V and 0 bases from J, leaving 9 bases between. The germline V gene encodes CDR1 LNHDA and CDR2 SQIVND (reference sequence). DNA of the CDR3: TGTGCCAGTAGTATCAGGGAAAGAGCCAAAAACATTCAGTACTTC. This gives the protein CASSIRERAKNIQYF.

V is TRBV5-1 and J is TRBJ2-2; no clear D gene. From germline, CDR1 is SGHRS and CDR2 YFSETQ. V lost 0 bases to trimming and J lost 0 bases, with 6 bases between them. CDR3 length: 15 residues. The chain's CDR3 is CASSLEGANTGELFF. CDR3 DNA: TGCGCCAGCAGCTTGGAGGGCGCGAACACCGGGGAGCTGTTTTTT.

The rearrangement links TRBV10-2 to TRBJ1-1, with 7 bases fitting TRBD1. V was pared by 6 bases and J by 1 base, with 8 bases of the junction left unmatched. The CDR3 sequence is 15 residues long. The germline V gene encodes CDR1 WSHSY and CDR2 SAAADI. Here the CDR3 DNA reads TGCGCCAGCAGCACAACAGGGGTTGGGAACACTGAAGCTTTCTTT. It specifies CASSTTGVGNTEAFF.

The genes are TRBV30 and TRBJ1-1; unclear D gene. The V end lost 0 bases, the J end lost 4 bases, and 9 bases lay between the germline ends. CDR3 length: 13 residues. Germline values: CDR1 GTSNPN, CDR2 SVGIG (reference sequence). Here the CDR3 reads CAWSVGFATEAFF. In DNA form, the CDR3 reads TGTGCCTGGAGTGTAGGATTCGCCACTGAAGCTTTCTTT. Combining the CDR3 with reference TRBV30 and TRBJ1-1 gives the whole variable domain SQTIHQWPATLVQPVGSPLSLECTVEGTSNPNLYWYRQAAGRGLQLLFYSVGIGQISSEVPQNLSASRPQDRQFILSSKKLLLSDSGFYLCAWSVGFATEAFFGQGTRLTVV.